A selection of T cell receptor beta chains follows, all from one sample in a study of blood T cell repertoires in COVID-19. Some clones are missing from TCRdb's copy, which holds only in-frame ones; the method was immunoSEQ multiplex PCR. This table holds about 160,000 clones, approximately 91% found once. Input material: peripheral blood. Every receptor here comes from a man in his late teens or twenties with acute or convalescent COVID-19. CDR3s include the opening cysteine and the closing phenylalanine or tryptophan. The D gene is left open where the match is weak. The listing skips clone size in some rows; elsewhere it reads once, few, many or a size class.

d_call j_call v_call clone_size cdr3_aa cdr3_nt
- TRBJ1-2 TRBV24-1 - CATSRSSGYGYTF TGTGCCACCAGTAGGTCATCCGGGTATGGCTACACCTTC
- TRBJ1-2 TRBV3-1/TRBV3-2 - CASSGGDYGYTF TGTGCCAGCAGCGGGGGGGACTATGGCTACACCTTC
TRBD1 TRBJ1-2 TRBV29-1 - CSGGGQPYGYTF TGCAGCGGGGGGGGACAGCCTTATGGCTACACCTTC
- TRBJ1-3 TRBV29-1 - CSVELFSGNTIYF TGCAGCGTTGAACTGTTCTCTGGAAACACCATATATTTT
TRBD2 TRBJ2-2 TRBV6-5 once CASSSGVGELFF TGTGCCAGCAGTAGCGGGGTCGGGGAGCTGTTTTTT
TRBD2 TRBJ2-1 TRBV12-3/TRBV12-4 - CASSPTSGKQFF TGTGCCAGCAGCCCAACTAGCGGGAAGCAGTTCTTC
TRBD1 TRBJ1-4 TRBV6-5 - CASRPRGQGGEKLFF TGTGCCAGCCGCCCCAGGGGGCAGGGGGGTGAAAAACTGTTTTTT
TRBD1 TRBJ1-6 TRBV14 - CASSLAGQSNSPLHF TGTGCCAGCAGCCTTGCGGGACAGAGTAATTCACCCCTCCACTTT
TRBD2 TRBJ2-1 TRBV25-1 - CASSEQAGGFNEQFF TGTGCCAGCAGTGAACAAGCGGGGGGCTTCAATGAGCAGTTCTTC
- TRBJ2-7 TRBV29-1 - CSVDYMGDEQYF TGCAGCGTTGATTATATGGGAGACGAGCAGTACTTC
TRBD2 TRBJ2-3 TRBV9 - CASSVVLAGVTDTQYF TGTGCCAGCAGCGTAGTACTAGCGGGAGTAACAGATACGCAGTATTTT
- TRBJ1-1 TRBV4-1 - CASSKGQGTLNTEAFF TGCGCCAGCAGCAAGGGGCAGGGGACCTTGAACACTGAAGCTTTCTTT
TRBD1 TRBJ1-2 TRBV5-1 - CASSLVGQDGYTF TGCGCCAGCAGCTTGGTGGGACAGGATGGCTACACCTTC
TRBD1 TRBJ1-1 TRBV11-2 - CASSPRTGGASNTEAFF TGTGCCAGCAGCCCGCGGACAGGGGGGGCATCAAACACTGAAGCTTTCTTT
TRBD1 TRBJ1-3 TRBV13 - CASSSRDRPQTGNTIYF TGTGCCAGCAGCTCTCGGGACAGGCCTCAAACTGGAAACACCATATATTTT
TRBD1 TRBJ1-4 TRBV7-8 few CASSDRANEKLFF TGTGCCAGCTCGGACAGGGCTAATGAAAAACTGTTTTTT
- TRBJ2-3 TRBV11-3 - CASSHTPAGRPTDTQYF TGTGCCAGCAGCCATACACCCGCGGGGAGGCCCACAGATACGCAGTATTTT
TRBD1 TRBJ1-2 TRBV19 - CASSIGTAYGYTF TGTGCCAGTAGTATCGGGACAGCCTATGGCTACACCTTC
- TRBJ2-3 TRBV27 - CASSLSRGRGADTQYF TGTGCCAGCAGTTTAAGTCGCGGCAGGGGCGCAGATACGCAGTATTTT
TRBD1 TRBJ1-2 TRBV7-9 once CASSSGTDNLYGYTF TGTGCCAGCAGCTCCGGGACAGACAACCTCTATGGCTACACCTTC
- TRBJ1-1 TRBV7-2 - CASTLGGDTEAFF TGTGCCAGCACCCTAGGGGGGGACACTGAAGCTTTCTTT
- TRBJ1-5 TRBV18 - CASSPRQDFDQPQHF TGTGCCAGCTCACCAAGACAGGACTTCGATCAGCCCCAGCATTTT
TRBD1 TRBJ2-1 TRBV6-5 once CASRLDRANDEQFF TGTGCCAGCAGACTGGACAGGGCTAACGATGAGCAGTTCTTC
- TRBJ2-3 TRBV7-9 - CASSPVLGDTQYF TGTGCCAGCAGCCCGGTCCTCGGAGATACGCAGTATTTT
TRBD2 TRBJ2-5 TRBV7-9 - CASSTTSGNQETQYF TGTGCCAGCAGCACGACTAGCGGCAACCAAGAGACCCAGTACTTC
- TRBJ1-2 TRBV6-1 - CASSETSFYGYTF TGTGCCAGCAGTGAAACTAGTTTCTATGGCTACACCTTC
TRBD1 TRBJ1-2 TRBV6-5 - CASSYSRQGLNYGYTF TGTGCCAGCAGTTACTCTAGACAGGGGTTGAACTATGGCTACACCTTC
TRBD1 TRBJ1-1 TRBV9 - CASSPFQGDRDRAFF TGTGCCAGCAGCCCCTTCCAGGGGGACAGGGATCGAGCTTTCTTT
TRBD1 TRBJ1-1 TRBV5-1 - CASSLVSGQGTNTEAFF TGCGCCAGCAGCTTGGTCTCCGGACAGGGGACAAACACTGAAGCTTTCTTT
- TRBJ2-1 TRBV5-1 - CASSLGQGSYNEQFF TGCGCCAGCAGCTTGGGTCAGGGGTCCTACAATGAGCAGTTCTTC
TRBD1 TRBJ1-2 TRBV5-4 - CASSGTGQGGYTF TGTGCCAGCAGCGGGACGGGACAGGGAGGCTACACCTTC
TRBD1 TRBJ1-1 TRBV7-2 - CASSFPTQGIGAFF TGTGCCAGCAGCTTCCCAACACAGGGGATAGGCGCTTTCTTT
- TRBJ1-2 TRBV6-1 - CASSEALGVGAGYGYTF TGTGCCAGCAGTGAAGCGCTTGGAGTGGGCGCGGGGTATGGCTACACCTTC
TRBD1 TRBJ1-5 TRBV19 - CASSSGQVLNQPQHF TGTGCCAGTAGTAGCGGACAGGTCCTCAATCAGCCCCAGCATTTT
TRBD1 TRBJ1-2 TRBV5-1 - CASSVTGALLDGYTF TGCGCCAGCAGCGTCACAGGGGCTCTCCTAGATGGCTACACCTTC
TRBD1 TRBJ1-1 TRBV30 - CAWSAHRGQVVGAFF TGTGCCTGGAGTGCCCACCGGGGACAGGTGGTAGGAGCTTTCTTT
TRBD2 TRBJ2-2 TRBV19 once CASSALAGGPNTGELFF TGTGCCAGTTCGGCCCTAGCGGGAGGCCCGAACACCGGGGAGCTGTTTTTT
TRBD2 TRBJ2-7 TRBV3-1/TRBV3-2 - CASIAGAGGEQYF TGTGCCAGCATAGCGGGAGCCGGGGGGGAGCAGTACTTC
TRBD1 TRBJ2-4 TRBV6-6 - CASSQSTGLIAKNIQYF TGTGCCAGCAGTCAGTCGACAGGGCTAATAGCCAAAAACATTCAGTACTTC
TRBD1 TRBJ2-3 TRBV5-6 - CASSLGTGALNTQYF TGTGCCAGCAGCTTGGGGACAGGGGCCCTGAATACGCAGTATTTT
TRBD2 TRBJ2-3 TRBV5-1 - CASTLSGSTDTQYF TGCGCCAGCACCCTTAGCGGGAGCACAGATACGCAGTATTTT
- TRBJ2-7 TRBV9 - CASSPTRASYEQYF TGTGCCAGCAGCCCGACGAGGGCATCTTACGAGCAGTACTTC